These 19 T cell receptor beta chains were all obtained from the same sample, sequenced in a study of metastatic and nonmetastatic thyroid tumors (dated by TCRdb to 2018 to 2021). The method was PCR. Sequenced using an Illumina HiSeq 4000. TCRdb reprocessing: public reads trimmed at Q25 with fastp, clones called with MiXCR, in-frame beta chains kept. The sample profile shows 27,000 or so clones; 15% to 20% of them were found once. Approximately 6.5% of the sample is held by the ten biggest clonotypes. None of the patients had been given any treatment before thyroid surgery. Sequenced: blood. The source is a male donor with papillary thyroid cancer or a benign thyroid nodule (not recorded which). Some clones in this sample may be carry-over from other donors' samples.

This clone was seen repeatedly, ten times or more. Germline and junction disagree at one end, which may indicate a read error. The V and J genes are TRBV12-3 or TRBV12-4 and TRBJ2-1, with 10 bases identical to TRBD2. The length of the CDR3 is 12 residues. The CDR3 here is CASGREYNEQFF. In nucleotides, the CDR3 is TGCGCGAGCGGGAGGGAATACAATGAGCAGTTCTTC.

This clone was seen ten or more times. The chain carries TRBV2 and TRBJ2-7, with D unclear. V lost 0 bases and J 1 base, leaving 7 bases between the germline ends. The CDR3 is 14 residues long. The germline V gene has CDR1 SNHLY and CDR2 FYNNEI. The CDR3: CASSEAQGSYEQYF. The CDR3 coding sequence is TGTGCCAGCAGTGAAGCGCAAGGTTCCTACGAGCAGTACTTC.

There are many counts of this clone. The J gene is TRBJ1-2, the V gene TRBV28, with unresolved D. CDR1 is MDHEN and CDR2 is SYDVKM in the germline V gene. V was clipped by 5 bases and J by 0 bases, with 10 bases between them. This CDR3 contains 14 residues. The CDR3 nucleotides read TGTGCCAGCAGTCCCGGCGCCGCTAACTATGGCTACACCTTC. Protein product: CASSPGAANYGYTF.

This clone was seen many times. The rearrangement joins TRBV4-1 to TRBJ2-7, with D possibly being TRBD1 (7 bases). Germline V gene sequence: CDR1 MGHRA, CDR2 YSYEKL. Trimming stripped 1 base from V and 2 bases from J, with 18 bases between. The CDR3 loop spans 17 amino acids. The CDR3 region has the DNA TGCGCCAGCAGCCAAGTTAGGGGGAGGAGGGGGCCCTACGAGCAGTACTTC. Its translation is CASSQVRGRRGPYEQYF.

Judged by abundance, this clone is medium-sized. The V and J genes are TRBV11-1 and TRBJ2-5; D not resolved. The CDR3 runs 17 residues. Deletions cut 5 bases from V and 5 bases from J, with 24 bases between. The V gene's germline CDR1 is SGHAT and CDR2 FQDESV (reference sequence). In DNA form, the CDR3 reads TGTGCCAGCAGCCCTGGGAATCGGGTGTGGTTGGTGGAGACCCAGTACTTC. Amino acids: CASSPGNRVWLVETQYF.

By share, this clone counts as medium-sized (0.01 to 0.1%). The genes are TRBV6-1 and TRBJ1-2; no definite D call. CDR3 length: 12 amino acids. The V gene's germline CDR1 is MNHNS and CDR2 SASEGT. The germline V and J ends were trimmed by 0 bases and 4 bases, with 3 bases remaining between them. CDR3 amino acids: CASSEAGYGYTF. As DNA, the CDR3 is TGTGCCAGCAGTGAAGCGGGCTATGGCTACACCTTC.

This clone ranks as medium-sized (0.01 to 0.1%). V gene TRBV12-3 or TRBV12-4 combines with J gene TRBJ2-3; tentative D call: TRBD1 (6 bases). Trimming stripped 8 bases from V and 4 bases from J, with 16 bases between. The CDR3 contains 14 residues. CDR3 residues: CASGGRTVADTQYF. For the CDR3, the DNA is TGTGCCAGCGGAGGACGGACAGTCGCAGATACGCAGTATTTT.

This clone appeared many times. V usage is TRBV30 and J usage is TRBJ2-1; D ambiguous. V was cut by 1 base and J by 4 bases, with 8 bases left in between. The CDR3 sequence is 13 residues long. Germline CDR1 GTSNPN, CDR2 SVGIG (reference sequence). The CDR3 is CAWSDRSYNEQFF. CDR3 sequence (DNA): TGTGCCTGGAGTGACAGATCTTACAATGAGCAGTTCTTC. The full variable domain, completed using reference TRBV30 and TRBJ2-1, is SQTIHQWPATLVQPVGSPLSLECTVEGTSNPNLYWYRQAAGRGLQLLFYSVGIGQISSEVPQNLSASRPQDRQFILSSKKLLLSDSGFYLCAWSDRSYNEQFFGPGTRLTVL.

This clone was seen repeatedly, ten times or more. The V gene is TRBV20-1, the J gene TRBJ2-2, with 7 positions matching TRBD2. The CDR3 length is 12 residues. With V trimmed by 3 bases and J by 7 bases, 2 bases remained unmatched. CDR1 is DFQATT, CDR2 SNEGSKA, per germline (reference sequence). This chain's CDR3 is CSASGEGGELFF. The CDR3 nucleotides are TGCAGTGCTAGTGGGGAGGGCGGGGAGCTGTTTTTT.

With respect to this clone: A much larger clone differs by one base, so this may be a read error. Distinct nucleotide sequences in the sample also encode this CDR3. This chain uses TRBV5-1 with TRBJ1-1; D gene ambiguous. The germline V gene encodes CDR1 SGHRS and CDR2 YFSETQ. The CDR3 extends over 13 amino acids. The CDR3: CVSSFGPNTEAFF. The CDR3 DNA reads TGCGTCAGCAGCTTCGGACCGAACACCGAAGCTTTCTTT.

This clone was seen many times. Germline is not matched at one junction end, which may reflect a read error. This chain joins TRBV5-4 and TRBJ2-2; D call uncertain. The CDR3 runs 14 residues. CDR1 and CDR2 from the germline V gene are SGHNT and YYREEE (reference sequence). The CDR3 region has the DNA TGTGCCGGCAGCTCCGTAACGGCAGCCGGGGAGCTGTTTTTT. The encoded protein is CAGSSVTAAGELFF.

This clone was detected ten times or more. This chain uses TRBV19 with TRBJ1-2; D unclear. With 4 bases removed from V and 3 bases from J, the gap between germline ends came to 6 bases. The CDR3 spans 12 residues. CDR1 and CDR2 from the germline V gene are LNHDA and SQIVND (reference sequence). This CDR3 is CASSTEHYGYTF. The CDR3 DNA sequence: TGTGCCAGTAGTACAGAGCACTATGGCTACACCTTC.

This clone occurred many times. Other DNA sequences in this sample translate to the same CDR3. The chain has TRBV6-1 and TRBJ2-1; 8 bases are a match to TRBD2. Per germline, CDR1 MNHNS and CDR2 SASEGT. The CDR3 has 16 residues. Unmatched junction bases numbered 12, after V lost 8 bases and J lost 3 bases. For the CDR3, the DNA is TGTGCCAGCTCCCTAGGGATAGCGGGACACTACAATGAGCAGTTCTTC. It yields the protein CASSLGIAGHYNEQFF.

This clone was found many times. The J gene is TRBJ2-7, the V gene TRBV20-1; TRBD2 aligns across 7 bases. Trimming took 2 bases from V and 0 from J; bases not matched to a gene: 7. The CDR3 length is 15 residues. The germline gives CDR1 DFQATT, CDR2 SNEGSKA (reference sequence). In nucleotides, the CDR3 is TGCAGTGCTAGAACCCCTAGCGGAAGCTCCTACGAGCAGTACTTC. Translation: CSARTPSGSSYEQYF.

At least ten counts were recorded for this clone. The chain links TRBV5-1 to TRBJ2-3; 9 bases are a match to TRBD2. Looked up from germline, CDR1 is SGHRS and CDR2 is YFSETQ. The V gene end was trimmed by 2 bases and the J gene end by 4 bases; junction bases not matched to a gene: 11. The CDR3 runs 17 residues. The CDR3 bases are TGCGCCAGCAGCTTTACTAGCGGGCCAATGGGGGCAGATACGCAGTATTTT. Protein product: CASSFTSGPMGADTQYF.

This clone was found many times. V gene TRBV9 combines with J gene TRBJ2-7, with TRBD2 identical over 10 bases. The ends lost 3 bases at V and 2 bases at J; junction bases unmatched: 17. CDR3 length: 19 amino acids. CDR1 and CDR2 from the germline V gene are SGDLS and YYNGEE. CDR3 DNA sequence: TGTGCCAGCAGCGGCTCACGGGACAGGAGCGGGAGGGGAGCCTACGAGCAGTACTTC. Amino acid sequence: CASSGSRDRSGRGAYEQYF.

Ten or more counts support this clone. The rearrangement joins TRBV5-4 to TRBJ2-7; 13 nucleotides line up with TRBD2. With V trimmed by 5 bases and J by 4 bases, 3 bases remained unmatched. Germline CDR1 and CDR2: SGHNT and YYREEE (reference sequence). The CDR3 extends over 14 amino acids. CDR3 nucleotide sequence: TGTGCCAGCAGACCGGGACTAGCGGGATACGAGCAGTACTTC. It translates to CASRPGLAGYEQYF.

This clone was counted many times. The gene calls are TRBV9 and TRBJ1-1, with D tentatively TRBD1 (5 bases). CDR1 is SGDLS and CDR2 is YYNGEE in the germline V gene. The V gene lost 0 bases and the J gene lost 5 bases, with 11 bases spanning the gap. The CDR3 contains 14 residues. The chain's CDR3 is CASSVGGGSTEAFF. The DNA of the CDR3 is TGTGCCAGCAGCGTAGGCGGGGGGAGTACTGAAGCTTTCTTT.

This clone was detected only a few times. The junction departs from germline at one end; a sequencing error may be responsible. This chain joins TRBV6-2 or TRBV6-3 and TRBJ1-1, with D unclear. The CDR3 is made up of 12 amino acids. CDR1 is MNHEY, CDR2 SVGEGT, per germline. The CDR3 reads CASSPHTTESSF. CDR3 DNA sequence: TGTGCCAGCAGTCCCCACACCACTGAATCTTCCTTT.